The 32 T cell receptor beta chains given below trace back to one sample, sequenced in a study of cytomegalovirus exposure and HLA in healthy donors. Amplification used 60 Vbeta primers and 13 Jbeta primers. The data were produced by immunoSEQ multiplex PCR, yet TCRdb's version contains in-frame clones alone and is incomplete. The sample has approximately 160,000 clones, roughly 80% seen once; the top ten hold roughly 1.9%. Sequences were obtained from PBMCs. These receptors came from a human donor in good health.

The chain has TRBV6-5 and TRBJ2-2; no definite D call. This CDR3 spans 13 amino acids. The V gene's germline CDR1 is MNHEY and CDR2 SVGAGI. V was shortened by 2 bases and J by 6 bases, with 7 bases between the two germline ends. The CDR3 here is CASSYQYSGELFF. The CDR3 region has the DNA TGTGCCAGCAGTTACCAGTATTCCGGGGAGCTGTTTTTT.

This chain links TRBV28 with TRBJ2-2, with TRBD1 identical over 11 bases. Germline V gene sequence: CDR1 MDHEN, CDR2 SYDVKM. The J segment lost 6 bases and the V segment lost 8 bases, leaving 5 bases of the junction unmatched. The CDR3 covers 14 residues. CDR3 sequence: CASWDRGIPGELFF. DNA for the CDR3: TGTGCCAGCTGGGACAGGGGGATTCCCGGGGAGCTGTTTTTT. The whole variable domain, remainder taken from reference TRBV28 and TRBJ2-2, is DVKVTQSSRYLVKRTGEKVFLECVQDMDHENMFWYRQDPGLGLRLIYFSYDVKMKEKGDIPEGYSVSREKKERFSLILESASTNQTSMYLCASWDRGIPGELFFGEGSRLTVL.

V is TRBV5-1 and J is TRBJ1-1; 9 bases map to TRBD1. V lost 3 bases, J lost 4 bases, and 13 bases stayed unmatched. The CDR3 loop spans 17 amino acids. The germline CDR1 and CDR2 sequences are SGHRS and YFSETQ. The CDR3 loop is CASSSLQTGGVGTEAFF. CDR3 nucleotide sequence: TGCGCCAGCAGCTCCCTACAGACAGGGGGGGTGGGCACTGAAGCTTTCTTT.

This chain joins TRBV10-1 and TRBJ2-7; 9 nucleotides match TRBD2. Per germline, CDR1 WNHNN and CDR2 SYGVQD (reference sequence). J gave up 1 base and V 3 bases, and 4 bases lay outside the gene matches. The CDR3 is made up of 15 amino acids. CDR3 protein: CASSDPTSGSYEQYF. The CDR3 DNA reads TGCGCCAGCAGTGACCCCACTAGCGGGTCCTACGAGCAGTACTTC.

The rearrangement links TRBV2 to TRBJ2-2; 11 positions match TRBD1. The CDR3 totals 14 residues. Germline CDR1 and CDR2: SNHLY and FYNNEI. Trimming removed 9 bases from V and 5 bases from J; junction bases left unmatched: 5. This CDR3 is CARGTGGSTGELFF. The CDR3, as DNA: TGTGCCAGGGGGACAGGGGGGAGTACCGGGGAGCTGTTTTTT.

J is TRBJ2-7 and V is TRBV29-1; 11 positions agree with TRBD1. V was clipped by 8 bases and J by 0 bases; unmatched bases: 9. The CDR3 has 15 amino acids. CDR1 is SQVTM, CDR2 ANQGSEA, per germline. This CDR3 reads CSNRPGQGVSYEQYF. The DNA for the CDR3 is TGCAGCAACCGGCCGGGACAGGGGGTCTCCTACGAGCAGTACTTC.

This chain connects TRBV27 to TRBJ2-2, with a tentative D call TRBD2 (5 bases). CDR1 is MNHEY, CDR2 SMNVEV, per germline (reference sequence). This CDR3 is 16 amino acids long. V shed 2 bases and J shed 5 bases, with 15 bases lying between them. This chain's CDR3 is CASSLGLAPRTGELFF. CDR3 nucleotide sequence: TGTGCCAGCAGTTTAGGTCTAGCCCCGAGGACCGGGGAGCTGTTTTTT.

The CDR3 DNA reads as TGTGCCAGCAGCCCTTCGGCCGGGACAGGGGGAAGTTGGGAGCAGTACTTC. It yields the protein CASSPSAGTGGSWEQYF. The V and J genes are TRBV7-3 and TRBJ2-7; 11 bases are shared with TRBD1. CDR1 and CDR2 (germline): SGHTA, FQGTGA. V shed 5 bases and J 7 bases; nucleotides not matched to a gene: 16. The CDR3 consists of 17 residues.

The chain is built from TRBV7-8 and TRBJ2-2; 11 bases map to TRBD2. This CDR3 is 19 amino acids long. Germline values: CDR1 SGHVS, CDR2 FQNEAQ. J lost 4 bases, V lost 3 bases, and 13 bases had no gene match. In nucleotides, the CDR3 is TGTGCCAGCAGCTTCTTTCCGGGTAGCGGGGGGGCGGTCACCGGGGAGCTGTTTTTT. This sequence encodes CASSFFPGSGGAVTGELFF.

The chain combines TRBV5-1 with TRBJ2-7; no clear D gene. The CDR3 has 14 residues. V was clipped by 5 bases and J by 2 bases, with 14 bases between them. CDR1 and CDR2 from the germline V gene are SGHRS and YFSETQ. This chain's CDR3 is CASRGQVKPYEQYF. CDR3 DNA: TGCGCCAGCAGGGGTCAGGTGAAGCCCTACGAGCAGTACTTC.

This chain joins TRBV10-1 and TRBJ1-2, with 8 bases aligning to TRBD1. V shed 3 bases, J shed 3 bases, and the junction held 6 bases outside the gene matches. The CDR3 length is 15 residues. The germline CDR1 and CDR2 sequences are WNHNN and SYGVQD (reference sequence). Written as DNA, the CDR3 is TGCGCCAGCAGTGACGAGGACAGGGACGACTATGGCTACACCTTC. This encodes CASSDEDRDDYGYTF.

The chain links TRBV6-1 to TRBJ2-4, with 8 bases matching TRBD1. There are 17 residues in the CDR3. Trimming removed 1 base from V and 1 base from J; junction bases left unmatched: 6. Looked up from germline, CDR1 is MNHNS and CDR2 is SASEGT. CDR3: CASSEEQDRVAKNIQYF. The CDR3 DNA follows: TGTGCCAGCAGTGAAGAACAGGACAGGGTCGCCAAAAACATTCAGTACTTC.

The V gene is TRBV5-4, the J gene TRBJ2-7, with 8 bases matching TRBD2. After removal of 0 bases from V and 6 bases from J, the junction contained 5 bases not matched to a gene. Germline CDR1 and CDR2: SGHNT and YYREEE (reference sequence). CDR3 length: 14 residues. The DNA for the CDR3 is TGTGCCAGCAGCTTGGGGCGGGGGGATGGCGAGCAGTACTTC. This codes for CASSLGRGDGEQYF.

This clone was detected once. The chain uses TRBV9 and TRBJ1-1; a weak D match, TRBD1 (6 bases). The CDR3 extends over 17 amino acids. V was trimmed by 0 bases and J by 3 bases, leaving 18 bases between them. Germline V gene sequence: CDR1 SGDLS, CDR2 YYNGEE. CDR3 coding DNA: TGTGCCAGCAGCGTAGAGGCAGGGGTGAGTGGGGACACTGAAGCTTTCTTT. Translation: CASSVEAGVSGDTEAFF.

The CDR3 loop is CASSQDLQGDGSPLHF. The CDR3, as DNA: TGCGCCAGCAGCCAAGATCTACAGGGGGACGGGTCACCCCTCCACTTT. V usage is TRBV4-3 and J usage is TRBJ1-6; the match to TRBD1 covers 8 bases. The CDR3 has 16 amino acids. Trimming cost V 0 bases and J 10 bases; bases outside gene matches: 8. The V gene's germline CDR1 is LGHNA and CDR2 YSLEER.

This clone was counted only a few times. V gene TRBV5-6 combines with J gene TRBJ2-7, with D perhaps matching TRBD1 (5 bases). Trimming took off 4 bases at V and 5 bases at J, with 7 bases between the two ends. The length of the CDR3 is 11 residues. Germline CDR1 and CDR2: SGHDT and YYEEEE. Written as DNA, the CDR3 is TGTGCCAGCAGCCGACAGCACGAGCAGTACTTC. It specifies CASSRQHEQYF.

The V call is TRBV29-1, the J call TRBJ1-2; D is perhaps TRBD1 (6 bases). Per germline, CDR1 SQVTM and CDR2 ANQGSEA. This CDR3 has 13 residues. Trimming removed 6 bases at V and 4 bases at J, with 15 bases between. The CDR3 spells CSVRKGGGYGYTF. CDR3 nucleotides: TGCAGCGTACGAAAAGGGGGTGGCTATGGCTACACCTTC.

The chain couples TRBV7-9 to TRBJ1-1; D gene uncertain. The V gene lost 0 bases and the J gene lost 11 bases, with 10 bases spanning the gap. CDR1 and CDR2 from the germline V gene are SEHNR and FQNEAQ (reference sequence). This CDR3 has 12 residues. The CDR3 loop reads CASSLAGSRAFF. In DNA, the CDR3 is TGTGCCAGCAGCTTAGCGGGCAGTAGGGCTTTCTTT.

This rearrangement joins TRBV6-4 to TRBJ2-1; D unresolved. The CDR3 runs 15 residues. V was trimmed by 4 bases and J by 0 bases, leaving 10 bases between them. From germline, CDR1 is MRHNA and CDR2 SNTAGT. In DNA form, the CDR3 reads TGTGCCAGCAGTGGACACCCAAGCTCCTACAATGAGCAGTTCTTC. This translates into CASSGHPSSYNEQFF.

The CDR3 DNA sequence: TGCGCCAGCAGCAAGACACTAGGGGGGGGCTACGAGCAGTACTTC. It encodes CASSKTLGGGYEQYF. The V and J genes are TRBV5-1 and TRBJ2-7, with D maybe TRBD2 (7 bases). Germline V gene lookup returns CDR1 SGHRS and CDR2 YFSETQ. This CDR3 spans 15 amino acids. The V and J ends lost 4 bases and 3 bases respectively, with 17 bases between them. Variable domain in full (rest from reference TRBV5-1 and TRBJ2-7): KAGVTQTPRYLIKTRGQQVTLSCSPISGHRSVSWYQQTPGQGLQFLFEYFSETQRNKGNFPGRFSGRQFSNSRSEMNVSTLELGDSALYLCASSKTLGGGYEQYFGPGTRLTVT.

The chain uses TRBV7-9 and TRBJ2-1; 8 nucleotides align to TRBD2. The CDR3 length is 14 residues. V trimming: 1 base; J trimming: 9 bases; junction bases outside the gene matches: 5. CDR1 and CDR2 from the germline V gene are SEHNR and FQNEAQ (reference sequence). Here the CDR3 DNA reads TGTGCCAGCAGCTTAGGAGCGGGGGTTGGTGAGCAGTTCTTC. Its translation is CASSLGAGVGEQFF. Full variable domain (remainder filled in from reference TRBV7-9 and TRBJ2-1): DTGVSQNPRHKITKRGQNVTFRCDPISEHNRLYWYRQTLGQGPEFLTYFQNEAQLEKSRLLSDRFSAERPKGSFSTLEIQRTEQGDSAMYLCASSLGAGVGEQFFGPGTRLTVL.

This chain links TRBV29-1 with TRBJ1-2; the D gene is possibly TRBD1 (5 bases). The germline CDR1 and CDR2 sequences are SQVTM and ANQGSEA. Trimming stripped 6 bases from V and 7 bases from J, with 15 bases between. The CDR3 loop spans 12 amino acids. CDR3 bases: TGCAGCGTCAGTGCGGGGGACTCTGGCTACACCTTC. It translates to CSVSAGDSGYTF.

The gene calls are TRBV6-6 and TRBJ2-2; TRBD1 might be the D (6 bases). Trimming cost V 6 bases and J 5 bases, with 16 bases left between them. CDR1 is MNHNY and CDR2 is SVGAGI in the germline V gene (reference sequence). This CDR3 is built from 15 residues. The CDR3 spells CASSPVTGQTGELFF. For the CDR3, the DNA is TGTGCCAGCAGCCCCGTCACAGGGCAAACCGGGGAGCTGTTTTTT.

This clone was observed once. CDR3 nucleotide sequence: TGTGCCAGCAGTACTCTCACAGGGAATTACGAGCAGTACTTC. It codes for CASSTLTGNYEQYF. The rearrangement uses TRBV5-4 and TRBJ2-7; D perhaps matches TRBD1 (6 bases). Germline CDR1 reads SGHNT; CDR2 reads YYREEE (reference sequence). Trimming removed 5 bases at V and 4 bases at J, with 16 bases between. There are 14 residues in the CDR3.

This chain connects TRBV29-1 to TRBJ1-1, with D hard to call. Trimming cost V 7 bases and J 1 base, with 10 bases left between them. From germline, CDR1 is SQVTM and CDR2 ANQGSEA. The CDR3 covers 12 residues. This CDR3 reads CSAGRRNTEAFF. CDR3 DNA: TGCAGCGCCGGTAGAAGGAACACTGAAGCTTTCTTT.

The J gene is TRBJ2-1, the V gene TRBV5-6; TRBD2 matches 8 bases. Trimming at V came to 0 bases and at J to 3 bases, leaving 5 bases not matched to a gene. The germline V gene encodes CDR1 SGHDT and CDR2 YYEEEE. This CDR3 has 16 amino acids. The CDR3 loop is CASSLVGRGDYNEQFF. CDR3 coding DNA: TGTGCCAGCAGCTTGGTGGGGCGGGGGGACTACAATGAGCAGTTCTTC.

The table lists this clone with a few counts. The DNA of the CDR3 is TGTGCCAGCAGCTACAGGGGCGAGCAGTACTTC. This encodes CASSYRGEQYF. The chain recombines TRBV6-1 with TRBJ2-7, with 7 positions matching TRBD1. CDR1 is MNHNS and CDR2 is SASEGT in the germline V gene. The ends lost 6 bases at V and 6 bases at J; junction bases unmatched: 2. CDR3 size: 11 residues.

The J gene is TRBJ2-5, the V gene TRBV10-1; possibly TRBD1 for D (6 bases). Trimming took off 4 bases at V and 3 bases at J, with 9 bases between the two ends. The CDR3 totals 13 residues. Per the germline V gene, CDR1 is WNHNN and CDR2 is SYGVQD (reference sequence). CDR3 region: CASSAGTKETQYF. The CDR3 nucleotides read TGCGCCAGCAGTGCTGGGACAAAAGAGACCCAGTACTTC.

In this sample, this clone turned up once. V usage is TRBV5-4 and J usage is TRBJ2-2, with D possibly matching TRBD2 (5 bases). Germline V gene lookup returns CDR1 SGHNT and CDR2 YYREEE (reference sequence). Deletions cut 3 bases from V and 3 bases from J, with 15 bases between. This CDR3 is 16 amino acids long. CDR3 loop: CASSSLEVLDTGELFF. The CDR3 nucleotides read TGTGCCAGCAGCTCCCTGGAGGTCCTAGACACCGGGGAGCTGTTTTTT.

This clone was counted between two and nine times. The J gene is TRBJ1-2, the V gene TRBV12-5; D unresolved. V was clipped by 1 base and J by 5 bases, with 14 bases between them. The CDR3 extends over 15 amino acids. Germline V gene sequence: CDR1 LGHNT, CDR2 FRNRAP. CDR3 coding DNA: TGTGCTAGTGGTTTGGGGTCCGGGTGGTGGTATGGCTACACCTTC. It yields the protein CASGLGSGWWYGYTF.

The gene calls are TRBV4-1 and TRBJ2-1; 11 bases align to TRBD1. The CDR3 consists of 16 residues. Germline assignment: CDR1 MGHRA and CDR2 YSYEKL. J gave up 7 bases and V 4 bases, and 9 bases lay outside the gene matches. The CDR3 sequence: CASSLSRDRGNNEQFF. In DNA, the CDR3 is TGCGCCAGCAGCCTGTCCCGGGACAGGGGGAATAATGAGCAGTTCTTC.

The genes are TRBV5-4 and TRBJ2-1, with 8 bases fitting TRBD2. V dropped 2 bases and J dropped 7; count of bases not matched to a gene: 8. The CDR3 runs to 15 residues. CDR1 and CDR2 from the germline V gene are SGHNT and YYREEE (reference sequence). The CDR3 coding sequence is TGTGCCAGCAGCTTAATCGGGGGGGGGCAGAATGAGCAGTTCTTC. Its translation is CASSLIGGGQNEQFF.